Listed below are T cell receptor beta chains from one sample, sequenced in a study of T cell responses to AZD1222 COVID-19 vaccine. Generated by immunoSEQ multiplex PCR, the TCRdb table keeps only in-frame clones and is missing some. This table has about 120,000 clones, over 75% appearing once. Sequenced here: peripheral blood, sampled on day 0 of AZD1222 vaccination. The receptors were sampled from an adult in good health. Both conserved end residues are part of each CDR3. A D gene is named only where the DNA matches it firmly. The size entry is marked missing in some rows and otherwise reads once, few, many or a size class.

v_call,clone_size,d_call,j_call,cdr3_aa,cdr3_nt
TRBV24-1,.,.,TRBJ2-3,CATSDLRTAHTDTQYF,TGTGCCACCAGTGACCTGCGGACAGCCCACACAGATACGCAGTATTTT
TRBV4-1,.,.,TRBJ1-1,CASSQDGASFEAFF,TGCGCCAGCAGCCAAGATGGGGCTAGTTTTGAAGCTTTCTTT
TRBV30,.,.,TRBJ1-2,CAWGVLHSYGYTF,TGTGCCTGGGGGGTGTTGCATTCCTATGGCTACACCTTC
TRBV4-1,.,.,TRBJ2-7,CASSLRQTYEQYF,TGCGCCAGCAGCCTCCGACAAACCTACGAGCAGTACTTC
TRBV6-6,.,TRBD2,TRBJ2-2,CASTSRREGYTGELFF,TGTGCCAGCACTTCTCGGCGGGAGGGCTACACCGGGGAGCTGTTTTTT
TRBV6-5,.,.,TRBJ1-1,CASTPGGAGGTEAFF,TGTGCCAGCACCCCCGGAGGGGCGGGGGGCACTGAAGCTTTCTTT
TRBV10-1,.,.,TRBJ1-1,CASSETTGLNTEAFF,TGCGCCAGCAGTGAGACGACAGGCCTCAACACTGAAGCTTTCTTT
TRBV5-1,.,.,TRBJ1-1,CASSLVPGNTEAFF,TGCGCCAGCAGCTTGGTTCCAGGGAACACTGAAGCTTTCTTT
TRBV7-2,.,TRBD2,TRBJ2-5,CASSAQLAAQETQYF,TGTGCCAGCAGTGCCCAACTAGCGGCCCAAGAGACCCAGTACTTC
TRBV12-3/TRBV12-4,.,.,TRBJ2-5,CASSLGGLMYF,TGTGCCAGCAGTTTAGGGGGTCTCATGTACTTC
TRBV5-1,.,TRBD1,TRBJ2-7,CASSLTGGILYEQYF,TGCGCCAGCAGCTTGACAGGGGGCATACTATACGAGCAGTACTTC
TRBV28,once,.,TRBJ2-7,CASSLSAAGVYEQYF,TGTGCCAGCAGTTTAAGTGCAGCAGGGGTGTACGAGCAGTACTTC
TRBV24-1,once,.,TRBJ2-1,CATSDFGLASNEQFF,TGTGCCACCAGTGATTTTGGGCTAGCATCGAATGAGCAGTTCTTC
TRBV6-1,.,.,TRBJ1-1,CASSEAGRERAFF,TGTGCCAGCAGTGAAGCAGGTAGAGAGCGAGCTTTCTTT
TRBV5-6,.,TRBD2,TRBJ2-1,CASRFVASGKRNEQFF,TGTGCCAGCAGGTTCGTGGCTAGCGGGAAAAGGAATGAGCAGTTCTTC
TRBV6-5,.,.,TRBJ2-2,CASSYSEGITGELFF,TGTGCCAGCAGTTACTCTGAGGGCATCACCGGGGAGCTGTTTTTT
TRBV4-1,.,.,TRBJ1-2,CASSQDLTGNGYTF,TGCGCCAGCAGCCAAGATCTAACAGGGAATGGCTACACCTTC
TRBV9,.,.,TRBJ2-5,CASSPGGAGGRGVTQYF,TGTGCCAGCAGCCCCGGTGGAGCGGGTGGACGAGGAGTGACCCAGTACTTC
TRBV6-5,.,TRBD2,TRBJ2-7,CASSRSLAESYEQYF,TGTGCCAGCAGCCGATCACTAGCGGAGTCCTACGAGCAGTACTTC
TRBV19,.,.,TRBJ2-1,CASSMVSYNEQFF,TGTGCCAGTAGTATGGTATCCTACAATGAGCAGTTCTTC
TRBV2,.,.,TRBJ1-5,CASSLRQYNQPQHF,TGTGCCAGCAGTTTAAGACAGTACAATCAGCCCCAGCATTTT
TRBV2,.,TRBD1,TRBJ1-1,CASSPGGTEAFF,TGTGCCAGCAGTCCAGGGGGCACTGAAGCTTTCTTT
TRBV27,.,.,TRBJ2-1,CASSLSLAMNNEQFF,TGTGCCAGCAGTTTAAGTCTAGCGATGAACAATGAGCAGTTCTTC
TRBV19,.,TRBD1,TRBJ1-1,CASSGTGQGVMNTEAFF,TGTGCCAGTAGTGGGACCGGACAGGGGGTCATGAACACTGAAGCTTTCTTT
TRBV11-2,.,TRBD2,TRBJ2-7,CASSLGISRSGGSYEQYF,TGTGCCAGCAGCTTAGGTATATCGCGTAGCGGGGGATCCTACGAGCAGTACTTC
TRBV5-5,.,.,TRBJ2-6,CASSLYFTSFSGANVLTF,TGTGCCAGCAGCTTGTACTTTACTTCGTTCTCTGGGGCCAACGTCCTGACTTTC
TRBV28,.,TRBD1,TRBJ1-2,CASSPPTGGNYGYTF,TGTGCCAGCAGTCCCCCCACAGGGGGTAACTATGGCTACACCTTC
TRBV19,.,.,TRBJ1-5,CASRDTGDYSNQPQHF,TGTGCCAGCCGGGACACGGGCGATTATAGCAATCAGCCCCAGCATTTT
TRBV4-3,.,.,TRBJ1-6,CASSQVGGLGSPLHF,TGCGCCAGCAGCCAAGTTGGGGGGCTTGGTTCACCCCTCCACTTT
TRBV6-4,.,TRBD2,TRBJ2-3,CASSAASGLTYTQYF,TGTGCCAGCAGTGCGGCTAGCGGGTTGACATATACGCAGTATTTT
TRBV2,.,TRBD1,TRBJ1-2,CASSLDRETGYTF,TGTGCCAGCAGTCTGGACAGGGAAACTGGCTACACCTTC
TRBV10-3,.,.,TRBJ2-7,CAISDSFITYEQYF,TGTGCCATCAGTGACTCCTTCATTACCTACGAGCAGTACTTC
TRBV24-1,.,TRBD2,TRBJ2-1,CATSDESGRRYEQFF,TGTGCCACCAGTGATGAGAGCGGGAGGCGGTATGAGCAGTTCTTC
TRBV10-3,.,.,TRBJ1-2,CAISLSPTVTHYGYTF,TGTGCCATCAGCCTCAGCCCGACAGTCACCCACTATGGCTACACCTTC
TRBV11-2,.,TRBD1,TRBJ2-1,CASRNTGASYNEQFF,TGTGCCAGCAGAAATACAGGGGCCTCCTACAATGAGCAGTTCTTC
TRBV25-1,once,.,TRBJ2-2,CASRGGLGLPGELFF,TGTGCCAGCAGGGGAGGACTCGGGCTTCCCGGGGAGCTGTTTTTT
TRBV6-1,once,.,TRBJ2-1,CASSEALTNEQFF,TGTGCCAGCAGTGAAGCGCTTACAAATGAGCAGTTCTTC
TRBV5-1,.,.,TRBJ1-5,CASSLGQGGQPQHF,TGCGCCAGCAGCTTGGGGCAGGGAGGCCAGCCCCAGCATTTT